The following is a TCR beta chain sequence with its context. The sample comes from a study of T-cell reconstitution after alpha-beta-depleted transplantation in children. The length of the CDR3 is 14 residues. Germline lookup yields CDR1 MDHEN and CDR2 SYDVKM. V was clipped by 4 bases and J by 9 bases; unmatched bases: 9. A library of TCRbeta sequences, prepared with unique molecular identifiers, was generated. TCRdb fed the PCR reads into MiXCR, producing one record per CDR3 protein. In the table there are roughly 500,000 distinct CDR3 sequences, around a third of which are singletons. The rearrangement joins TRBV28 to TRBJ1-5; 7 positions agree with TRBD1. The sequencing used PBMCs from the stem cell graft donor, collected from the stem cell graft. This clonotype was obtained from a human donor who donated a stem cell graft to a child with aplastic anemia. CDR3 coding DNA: TGTGCCAGCAGTTCGATACCTGGGGACAGGCCCCAGCATTTT. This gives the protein CASSSIPGDRPQHF.